This paragraph reports one TCR beta chain. No antigen is known for it. A read error may explain this, as a much larger clone is one base away. CDR1 and CDR2 were assigned from the germline V gene as SQVTM and ANQGSEA. V lost 7 bases and J lost 2 bases; the stretch between them is 12 bases long. Reading from cysteine to phenylalanine, the CDR3 counts 12 amino acids. The entry retains the CDR3 DNA only, 36 bases that are in frame from base 1. Systemically healthy Caucasian individuals from Russia, 39 in total and aged about 6 to 90 years, were included as donors. Ten milliliters of peripheral blood were drawn from each donor into EDTA-treated Vacutainer tubes. Ficoll-Paque density-gradient centrifugation was used to isolate PBMCs, with at least 7 million per sample. Trizol reagent was used to extract total RNA from the PBMCs, yielding at least 6 micrograms per sample. Naive CD45RAhigh/CD27high T cell percentages were measured by flow cytometry on a PBMC aliquot from every donor.

The library was produced with 5' RACE. Instrument used: Illumina HiSeq 2500. A second 7 to 11 cycle PCR used a sample-barcoded 5' primer and a J-beta primer mix. A unique molecular identifier was introduced onto each TCR beta cDNA molecule by a template-switch 5' adaptor carrying 12 random nucleotides. Each sample yielded at least 3 million CDR3-containing paired-end reads. All of the RNA was converted into first-strand cDNA using the Mint cDNA synthesis kit, with a TRBC-specific oligonucleotide serving as the primer. Following uracil-DNA glycosylase treatment, a first 18-cycle PCR with universal primers M1SS and BC2_uni_R was performed on all cDNA. The authors processed their data as follows. For normalization, 1 million high-quality reads, each with a distinct molecular identifier, were randomly selected from each sample. Reads sharing molecular identifiers were discarded rather than binned into consensus sequences. MiTCR, set to a Q25 quality threshold and the strictest error-elimination algorithm, was used for CDR3 identification, clonotype clustering and error correction. Lower-bound total TCR beta diversity was estimated with a nonparametric unseen species model using Euler transformation. TCRdb's own reprocessing of the public reads used fastp at Q25 and MiXCR and kept productive beta chains. Every distinct CDR3 protein forms one entry, paired with its most common genes and DNA. TCRdb's processing, not the study's, gives the V and J calls here. In this sample the table shows 650,000 to 800,000 distinct CDR3 sequences, under 45% of which occur a single time. Together, the top ten hold about 21% of the sample.

The sample comes from a study of blood T cells in healthy people across ages (dated by TCRdb to between 2015 and 2017). Study-level background: In model experiments, roughly one uniquely barcoded TCR beta cDNA molecule per two T cells was captured by template switching. For two donors (one aged 18 to 30 and one aged 80 or older), the study analyzed two additional independent replicas of 1 million unique cDNA reads from the same blood draw. To avoid experimental bias, donors of different ages were randomly spread across the sequencing lanes. To track age-related changes in TCR beta repertoire diversity, the study relied on deep sequencing normalized with unique cDNA molecular identifiers. The donors were split into four age groups: young (average about 15 years), middle-aged (about 40), aged (approximately 60) and long-lived (under 90).

Overall study outcomes, separate from this receptor: Because profiling used bulk unsorted PBMCs, naive and antigen-experienced compartments could not be compared conclusively. As age increased, observed TCR beta diversity per million T cells dropped in a roughly linear way, and a significant reduction was already evident by age about 40. Estimates of total diversity from one million sequenced T cells were regarded as lower bounds and underestimates. The percentage of naive T cells measured by flow cytometry correlated strongly with observed TCR beta diversity. Compared with the aged group, the long-lived group had more naive CD4+ T cells, fewer expanded clones and increased TCR diversity, suggesting age selection. Because donor CMV infection status was unknown, age-related changes in expanded clonotypes were potentially confounded.

This TCR was sampled from a man between 60 and 75 years old in good health. Sequenced material: blood. This chain joins TRBV29-1 to TRBJ2-7, with TRBD2 perhaps the D gene, on 5 matching bases. The CDR3 protein: CSGVRGTYEQYF. In nucleotide form, the sequence is TGCAGCGGTGTACGAGGGACCTACGAGCAGTACTTC.